This T cell receptor beta chain came from a study of blood T cell repertoires in COVID-19. Study overall: Acute-phase and convalescent COVID-19 samples originated in the United States, Italy and Spain. The cDNA or gDNA used as material had been derived from T cells, B-cell-depleted T cells, or PBMCs.

Authors' processing steps: Estimates of nucleated cell counts were drawn from the amplification of reference gene primers. TCRdb keeps only in-frame clones here, not all; method: immunoSEQ multiplex PCR. V and J calls and clone size are given by that table; D and trimming were obtained from the DNA. Altogether 120,000 or so clones are present, roughly 79% being singletons, with the ten largest covering 16%. This CDR3 region has 15 residues. Trimming stripped 4 bases from V and 1 base from J, with 13 bases between. Germline V gene data show CDR1 as KGHSH and CDR2 as LQKENI. This chain links TRBV18 with TRBJ1-1; possibly TRBD1 for D (5 bases). Sequenced sample: peripheral blood. The source is a woman aged 80 or over with active or convalescent COVID-19. CDR3 sequence reads: CASSRLQGGNTEAFF. CDR3 DNA sequence: TGTGCCAGCTCACGCCTTCAGGGCGGGAACACTGAAGCTTTCTTT.